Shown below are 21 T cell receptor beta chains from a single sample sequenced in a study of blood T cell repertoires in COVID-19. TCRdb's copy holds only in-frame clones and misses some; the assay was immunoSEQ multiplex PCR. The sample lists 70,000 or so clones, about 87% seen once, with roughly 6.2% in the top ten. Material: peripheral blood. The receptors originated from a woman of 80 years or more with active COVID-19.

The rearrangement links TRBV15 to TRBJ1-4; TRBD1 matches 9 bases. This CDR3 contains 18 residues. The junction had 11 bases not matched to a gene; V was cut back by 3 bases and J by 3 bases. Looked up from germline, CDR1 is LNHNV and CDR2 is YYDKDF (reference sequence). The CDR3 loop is CATSSDRGEDDANEKLFF. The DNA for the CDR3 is TGTGCCACCAGCAGTGACAGGGGGGAAGATGACGCTAATGAAAAACTGTTTTTT.

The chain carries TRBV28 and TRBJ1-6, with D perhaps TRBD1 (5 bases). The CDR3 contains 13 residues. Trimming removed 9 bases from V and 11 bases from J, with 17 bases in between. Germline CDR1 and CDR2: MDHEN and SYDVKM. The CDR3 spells CARVEVGEAPLHF. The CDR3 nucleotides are TGTGCCAGAGTTGAGGTAGGGGAGGCACCCCTCCACTTT.

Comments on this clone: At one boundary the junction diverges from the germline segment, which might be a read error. The CDR3: CANSRGSNQPQHF. The CDR3 DNA sequence: TGTGCCAACAGTAGGGGGAGCAATCAGCCCCAGCATTTT. The chain links TRBV12-3 or TRBV12-4 to TRBJ1-5, with D possibly TRBD1 on 6 matching bases. The length of the CDR3 is 13 residues.

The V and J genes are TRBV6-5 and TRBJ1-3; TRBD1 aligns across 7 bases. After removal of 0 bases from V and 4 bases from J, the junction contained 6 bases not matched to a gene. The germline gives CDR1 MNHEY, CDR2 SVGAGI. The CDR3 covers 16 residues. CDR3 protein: CASSYSPTGMGNTIYF. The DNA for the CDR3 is TGTGCCAGCAGTTACTCGCCGACAGGGATGGGAAACACCATATATTTT.

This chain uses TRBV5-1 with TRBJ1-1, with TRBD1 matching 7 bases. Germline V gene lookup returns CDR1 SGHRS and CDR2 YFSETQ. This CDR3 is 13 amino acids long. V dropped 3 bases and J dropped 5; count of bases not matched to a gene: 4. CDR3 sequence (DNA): TGCGCCAGCAGCTCAGGGGGATGGACTGAAGCTTTCTTT. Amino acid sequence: CASSSGGWTEAFF.

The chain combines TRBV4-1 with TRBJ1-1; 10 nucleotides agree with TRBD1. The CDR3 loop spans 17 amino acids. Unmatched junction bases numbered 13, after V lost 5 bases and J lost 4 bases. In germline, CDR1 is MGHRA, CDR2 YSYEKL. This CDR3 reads CASSLGQGIWKATEAFF. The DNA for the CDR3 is TGCGCCAGCAGCTTGGGACAGGGGATTTGGAAGGCCACTGAAGCTTTCTTT.

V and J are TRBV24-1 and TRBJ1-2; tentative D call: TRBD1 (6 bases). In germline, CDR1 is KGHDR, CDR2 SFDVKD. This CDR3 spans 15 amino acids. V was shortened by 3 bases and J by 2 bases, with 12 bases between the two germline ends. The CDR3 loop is CATSDPRDINYGYTF. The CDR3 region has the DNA TGTGCCACCAGTGATCCCCGGGACATAAACTATGGCTACACCTTC.

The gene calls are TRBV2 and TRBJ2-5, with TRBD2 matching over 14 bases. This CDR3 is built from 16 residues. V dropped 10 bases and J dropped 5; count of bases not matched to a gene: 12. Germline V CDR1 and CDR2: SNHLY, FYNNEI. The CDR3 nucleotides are TGTGCCACCACCTCCCCGGGACTAGCGGGAGTTGAGACCCAGTACTTC. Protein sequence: CATTSPGLAGVETQYF.

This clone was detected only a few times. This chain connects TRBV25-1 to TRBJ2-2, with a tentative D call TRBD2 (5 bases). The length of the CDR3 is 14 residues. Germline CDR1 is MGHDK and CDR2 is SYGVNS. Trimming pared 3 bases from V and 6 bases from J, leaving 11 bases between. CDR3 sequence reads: CASSDDFSAGELFF. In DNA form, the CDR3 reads TGTGCCAGCAGTGATGATTTTAGCGCCGGGGAGCTGTTTTTT.

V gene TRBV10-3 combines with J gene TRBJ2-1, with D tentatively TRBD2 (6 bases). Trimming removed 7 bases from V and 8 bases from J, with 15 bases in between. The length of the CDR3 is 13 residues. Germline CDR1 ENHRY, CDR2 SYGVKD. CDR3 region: CAITSGPGDEQFF. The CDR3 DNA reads TGTGCCATCACCTCCGGTCCGGGGGATGAGCAGTTCTTC.

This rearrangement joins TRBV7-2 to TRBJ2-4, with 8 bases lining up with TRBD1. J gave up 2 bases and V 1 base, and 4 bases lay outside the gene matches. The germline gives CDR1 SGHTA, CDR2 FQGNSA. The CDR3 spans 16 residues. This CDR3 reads CASSLVRGRTKNIQYF. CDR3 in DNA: TGTGCCAGCAGCTTAGTCAGGGGGCGAACCAAAAACATTCAGTACTTC.

The DNA for the CDR3 is TGTGCCAGCAGCCCCCCCACTAGCGGGAGTGGAAGAAAGCAGTTCTTC. Translation: CASSPPTSGSGRKQFF. The J gene is TRBJ2-1, the V gene TRBV11-2, with 11 positions matching TRBD2. The V and J ends lost 5 bases and 11 bases, in that order; junction bases with no gene match: 14. The CDR3 runs to 16 residues. Germline CDR1 reads SGHAT; CDR2 reads FQNNGV.

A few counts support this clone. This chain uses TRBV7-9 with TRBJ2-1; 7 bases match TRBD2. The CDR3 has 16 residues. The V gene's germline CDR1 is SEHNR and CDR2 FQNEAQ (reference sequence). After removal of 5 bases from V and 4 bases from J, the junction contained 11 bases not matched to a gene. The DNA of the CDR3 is TGTGCCAGCAGCCCCCCGGCAGCGGGAAATTACAATGAGCAGTTCTTC. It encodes CASSPPAAGNYNEQFF.

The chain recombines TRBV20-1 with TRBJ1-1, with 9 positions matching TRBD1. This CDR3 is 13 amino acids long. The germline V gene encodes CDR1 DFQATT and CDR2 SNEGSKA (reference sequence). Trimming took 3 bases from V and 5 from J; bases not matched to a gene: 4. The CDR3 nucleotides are TGCAGTGCTAGTAGACAGGGGGGAACTGAAGCTTTCTTT. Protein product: CSASRQGGTEAFF.

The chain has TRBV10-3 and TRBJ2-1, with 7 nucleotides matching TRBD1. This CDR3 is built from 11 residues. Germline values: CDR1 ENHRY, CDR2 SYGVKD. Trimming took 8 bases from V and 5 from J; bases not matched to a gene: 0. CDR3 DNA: TGTGCCATCGGGACAGACAATGAGCAGTTCTTC. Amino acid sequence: CAIGTDNEQFF.

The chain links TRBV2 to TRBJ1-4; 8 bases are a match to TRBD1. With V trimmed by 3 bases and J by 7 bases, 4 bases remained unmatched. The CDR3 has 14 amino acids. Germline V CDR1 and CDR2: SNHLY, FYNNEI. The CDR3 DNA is TGTGCCAGCAGTGATGCGGACAGGGTTGAAAAACTGTTTTTT. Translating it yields CASSDADRVEKLFF. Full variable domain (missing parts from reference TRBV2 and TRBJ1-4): EPEVTQTPSHQVTQMGQEVILRCVPISNHLYFYWYRQILGQKVEFLVSFYNNEISEKSEIFDDQFSVERPDGSNFTLKIRSTKLEDSAMYFCASSDADRVEKLFFGSGTQLSVL.

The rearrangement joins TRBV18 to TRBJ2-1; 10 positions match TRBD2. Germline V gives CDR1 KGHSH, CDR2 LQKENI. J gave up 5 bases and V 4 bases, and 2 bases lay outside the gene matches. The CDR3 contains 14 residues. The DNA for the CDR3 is TGTGCCAGCTCACTAGCGGGAGGACACAATGAGCAGTTCTTC. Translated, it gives CASSLAGGHNEQFF. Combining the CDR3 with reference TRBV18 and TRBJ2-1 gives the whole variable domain NAGVMQNPRHLVRRRGQEARLRCSPMKGHSHVYWYRQLPEEGLKFMVYLQKENIIDESGMPKERFSAEFPKEGPSILRIQQVVRGDSAAYFCASSLAGGHNEQFFGPGTRLTVL.

CDR3 sequence reads: CASSRLGNEQFF. DNA for the CDR3: TGTGCCAGCAGCAGGCTAGGAAATGAGCAGTTCTTC. This chain joins TRBV7-6 and TRBJ2-1; no reliable D call. The CDR3 has 12 residues. Germline V gene sequence: CDR1 SGHVS, CDR2 FNYEAQ. V was cut by 5 bases and J by 7 bases, with 9 bases left in between.

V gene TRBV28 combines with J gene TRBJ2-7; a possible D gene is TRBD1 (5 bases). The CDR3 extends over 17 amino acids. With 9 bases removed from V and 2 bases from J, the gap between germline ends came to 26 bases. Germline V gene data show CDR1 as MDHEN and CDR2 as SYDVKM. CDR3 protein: CARPKHLSWGLTYEQYF. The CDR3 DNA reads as TGTGCCAGGCCAAAACATCTATCGTGGGGCCTGACCTACGAGCAGTACTTC.

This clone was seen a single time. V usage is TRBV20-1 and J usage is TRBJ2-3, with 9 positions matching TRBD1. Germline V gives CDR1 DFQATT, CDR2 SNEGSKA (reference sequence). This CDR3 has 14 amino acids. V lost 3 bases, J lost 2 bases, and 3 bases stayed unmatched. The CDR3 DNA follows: TGCAGTGCTAGTGCACAGGGGGCCACAGATACGCAGTATTTT. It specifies CSASAQGATDTQYF.

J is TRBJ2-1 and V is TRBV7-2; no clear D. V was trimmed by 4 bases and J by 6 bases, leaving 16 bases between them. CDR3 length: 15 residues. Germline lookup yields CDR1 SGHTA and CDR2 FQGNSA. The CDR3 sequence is CASSSPRDSPNEQFF. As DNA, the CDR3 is TGTGCCAGCAGCTCCCCACGTGACTCTCCCAATGAGCAGTTCTTC. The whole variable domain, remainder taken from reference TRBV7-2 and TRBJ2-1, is GAGVSQSPSNKVTEKGKDVELRCDPISGHTALYWYRQSLGQGLEFLIYFQGNSAPDKSGLPSDRFSAERTGGSVSTLTIQRTQQEDSAVYLCASSSPRDSPNEQFFGPGTRLTVL.